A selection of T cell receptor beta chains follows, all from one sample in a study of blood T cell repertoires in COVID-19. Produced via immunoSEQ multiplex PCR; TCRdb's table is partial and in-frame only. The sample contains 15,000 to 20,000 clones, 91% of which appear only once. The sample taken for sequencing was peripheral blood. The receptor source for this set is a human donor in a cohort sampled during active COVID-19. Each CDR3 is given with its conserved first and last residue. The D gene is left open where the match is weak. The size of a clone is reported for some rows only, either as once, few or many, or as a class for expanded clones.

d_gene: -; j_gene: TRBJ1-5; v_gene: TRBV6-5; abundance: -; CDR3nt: TGTGCCAGCAGTAGGCAGGGGATAAGCAATCAGCCCCAGCATTTT; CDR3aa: CASSRQGISNQPQHF
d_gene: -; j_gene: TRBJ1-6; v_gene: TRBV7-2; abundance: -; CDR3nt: TGTGCCAGCAGCCCCCCCCGTAGTTCACCCCTCCACTTT; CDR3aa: CASSPPRSSPLHF
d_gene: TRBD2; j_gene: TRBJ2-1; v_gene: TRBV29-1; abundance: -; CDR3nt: TGCAGCGTTGAGGCGTCTAGCGGCTCCTACAATGAGCAGTTCTTC; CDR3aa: CSVEASSGSYNEQFF
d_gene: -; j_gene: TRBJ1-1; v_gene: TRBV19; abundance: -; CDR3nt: TGTGCCAGTAGTCCACAGCCTATGAACACTGAAGCTTTCTTT; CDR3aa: CASSPQPMNTEAFF
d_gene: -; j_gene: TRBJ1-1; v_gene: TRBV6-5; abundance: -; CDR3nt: TGTGCCAGCGGGGGGGGAGGTGGCACTGAAGCTTTCTTT; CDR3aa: CASGGGGGTEAFF
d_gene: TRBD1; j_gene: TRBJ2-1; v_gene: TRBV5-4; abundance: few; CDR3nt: TGTGCCAGCAGCTTCGGACAGGCCGGAGACAATGAGCAGTTCTTC; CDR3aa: CASSFGQAGDNEQFF
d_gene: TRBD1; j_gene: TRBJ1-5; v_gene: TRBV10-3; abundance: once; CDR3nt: TGTGCCAGCAACAGGGGGGGAAATCAGCCCCAGCATTTT; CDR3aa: CASNRGGNQPQHF
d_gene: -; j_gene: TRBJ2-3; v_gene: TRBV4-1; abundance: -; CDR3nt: TGCGCCAGCAGCAACCGGGACATAGGCACAGATACGCAGTATTTT; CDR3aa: CASSNRDIGTDTQYF
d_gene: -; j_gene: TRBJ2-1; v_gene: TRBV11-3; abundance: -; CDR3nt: TGTGCCAGCAGCTTAGTTGCTTTCGGTGAGCAGTTCTTC; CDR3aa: CASSLVAFGEQFF
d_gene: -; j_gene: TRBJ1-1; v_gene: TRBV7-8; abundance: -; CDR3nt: TGTGCCAGCAGCCTGGCGGGTCTGAACACTGAAGCTTTCTTT; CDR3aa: CASSLAGLNTEAFF
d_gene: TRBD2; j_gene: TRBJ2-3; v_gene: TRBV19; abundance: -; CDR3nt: TGTGCCAGCAGAACTAGCGGGAGGGCCGATACGCAGTATTTT; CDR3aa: CASRTSGRADTQYF
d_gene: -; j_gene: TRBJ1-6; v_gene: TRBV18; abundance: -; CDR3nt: TGTGCCAGCTCACCAAGCCCTTATAATTCACCCCTCCACTTT; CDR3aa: CASSPSPYNSPLHF
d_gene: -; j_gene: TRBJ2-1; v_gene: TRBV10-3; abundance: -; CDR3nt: TGTGCCATCAGCTTGACAGGTAATGAGCAGTTCTTC; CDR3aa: CAISLTGNEQFF
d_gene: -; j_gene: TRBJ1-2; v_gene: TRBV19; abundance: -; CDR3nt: TGTGCCAGTAGGGGACTCTCAAGTAACTATGGCTACACCTTC; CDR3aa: CASRGLSSNYGYTF
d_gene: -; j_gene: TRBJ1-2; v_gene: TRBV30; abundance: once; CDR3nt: TGTGCCTGGAGCCACTTGGGCAGGGATTATGGCTACACCTTC; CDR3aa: CAWSHLGRDYGYTF
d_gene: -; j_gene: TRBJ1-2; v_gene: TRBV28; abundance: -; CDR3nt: TGTGCCAGCAGTTTAATAAAGACAGCCGGAAAAGGCTACACCTTC; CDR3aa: CASSLIKTAGKGYTF
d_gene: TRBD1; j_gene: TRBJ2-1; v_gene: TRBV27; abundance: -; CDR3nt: TGTGCCAGCAGTTCGGGACAGGGCGGTTACAATGAGCAGTTCTTC; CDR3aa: CASSSGQGGYNEQFF
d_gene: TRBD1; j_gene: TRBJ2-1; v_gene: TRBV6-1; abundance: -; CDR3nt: TGTGCCAGCAGTGAAACCGGGACAGCACCCTACAATGAGCAGTTCTTC; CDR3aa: CASSETGTAPYNEQFF
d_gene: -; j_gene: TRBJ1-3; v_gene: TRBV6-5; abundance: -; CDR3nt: TGTGCCAGCAGTTCGGGGTCAGTGGGCTGGGGAAACACCATATATTTT; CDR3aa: CASSSGSVGWGNTIYF
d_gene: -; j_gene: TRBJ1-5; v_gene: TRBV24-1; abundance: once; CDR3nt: TGTGCCACCAGTCGAGTAACTAGCAATCAGCCCCAGCATTTT; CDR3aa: CATSRVTSNQPQHF
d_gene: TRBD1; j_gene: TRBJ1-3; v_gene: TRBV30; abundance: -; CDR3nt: TGTGCCTGGAGTACGGACAGGGCCCACTCTGGAAACACCATATATTTT; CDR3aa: CAWSTDRAHSGNTIYF
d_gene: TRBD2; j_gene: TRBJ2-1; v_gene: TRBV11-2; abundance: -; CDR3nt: TGTGCCAGCAGACCTTCCGGGACTAGCGTTTACAATGAGCAGTTCTTC; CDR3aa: CASRPSGTSVYNEQFF
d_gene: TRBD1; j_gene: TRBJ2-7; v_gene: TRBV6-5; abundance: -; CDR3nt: TGTGCCAGCAGTTACTCCTGGACAGGGAATTACGAGCAGTACTTC; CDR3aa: CASSYSWTGNYEQYF
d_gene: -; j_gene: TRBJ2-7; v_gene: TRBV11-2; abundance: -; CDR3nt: TGTGCCAGCAGCCGCGGGGACAGCAACTACGAGCAGTACTTC; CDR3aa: CASSRGDSNYEQYF
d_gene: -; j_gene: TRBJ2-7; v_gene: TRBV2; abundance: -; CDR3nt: TGTGCCAGCAGTGAAGTCTCGGAGCAGTACTTC; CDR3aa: CASSEVSEQYF
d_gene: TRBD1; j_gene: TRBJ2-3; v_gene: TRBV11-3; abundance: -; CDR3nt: TGTGCCAGCAGCTTAGCCGACAGGGGGCCAACAGATACGCAGTATTTT; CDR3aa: CASSLADRGPTDTQYF
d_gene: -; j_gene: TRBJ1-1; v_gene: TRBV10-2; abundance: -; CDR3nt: TGCGCCAGCAGTGATGGACAGATCATAGAAGCTTTCTTT; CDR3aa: CASSDGQIIEAFF
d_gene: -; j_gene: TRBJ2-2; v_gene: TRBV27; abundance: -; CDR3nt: TGTGCCTCCGCAGGGCAGGGCGGAAACACCGGGGAGCTGTTTTTT; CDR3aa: CASAGQGGNTGELFF
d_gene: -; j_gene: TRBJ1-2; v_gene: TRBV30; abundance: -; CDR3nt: TGTGCCTGGCCCAGGGGTAACTATGGCTACACCTTC; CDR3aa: CAWPRGNYGYTF
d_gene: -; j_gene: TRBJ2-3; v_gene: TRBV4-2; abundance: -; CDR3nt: TGTGCCAGCAGTCCTGCGGGCACAGATACGCAGTATTTT; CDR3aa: CASSPAGTDTQYF
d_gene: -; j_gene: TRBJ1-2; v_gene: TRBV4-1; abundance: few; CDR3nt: TGCGCCAGCAGCCAAGTAATTGCTCGCGGGAAGTGGGACTATGGCTACACCTTC; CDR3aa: CASSQVIARGKWDYGYTF
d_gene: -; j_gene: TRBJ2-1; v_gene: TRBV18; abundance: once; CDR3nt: TGTGCCAGCTCACCGGGTGGAGAGGGGGTTGAGCAGTTCTTC; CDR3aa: CASSPGGEGVEQFF
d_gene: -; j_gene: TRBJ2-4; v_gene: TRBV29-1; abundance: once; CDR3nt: TGCAGCGTTGAGGGGGACTCCATAGCCAAAAACATTCAGTACTTC; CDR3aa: CSVEGDSIAKNIQYF
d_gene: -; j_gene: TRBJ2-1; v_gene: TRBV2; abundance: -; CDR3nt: TGTGCCAGCAGGAGGTACAGGGACGGTGAGCAGTTCTTC; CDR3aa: CASRRYRDGEQFF
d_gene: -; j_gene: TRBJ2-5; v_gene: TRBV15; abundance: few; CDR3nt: TGTGCCACCAGCAGAGGTTCCTCCGGGGAGACCCAGTACTTC; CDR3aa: CATSRGSSGETQYF
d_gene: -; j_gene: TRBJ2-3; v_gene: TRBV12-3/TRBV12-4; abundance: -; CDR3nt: TGTGCCAGCAGTTTCGTCCTCACAGATACGCAGTATTTT; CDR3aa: CASSFVLTDTQYF
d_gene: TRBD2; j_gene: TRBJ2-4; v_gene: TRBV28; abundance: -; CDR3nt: TGTGCCAGCAGGCCCGGGACTAGCGGGGCAGGCATTCAGTACTTC; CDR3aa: CASRPGTSGAGIQYF
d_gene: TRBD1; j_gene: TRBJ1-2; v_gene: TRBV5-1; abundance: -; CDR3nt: TGCGCCAGCAGCCCTAAGGGACAGGGGAGTGGCTACACCTTC; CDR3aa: CASSPKGQGSGYTF
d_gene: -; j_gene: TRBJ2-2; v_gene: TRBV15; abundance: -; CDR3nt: TGTGCCACCAGCAGGGACAATACCGGGGAGCTGTTTTTT; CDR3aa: CATSRDNTGELFF
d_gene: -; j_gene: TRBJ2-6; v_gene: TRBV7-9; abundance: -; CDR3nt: TGTGCCAGCAGCCGGGTGGATAACTCTGGGGCCAACGTCCTGACTTTC; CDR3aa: CASSRVDNSGANVLTF
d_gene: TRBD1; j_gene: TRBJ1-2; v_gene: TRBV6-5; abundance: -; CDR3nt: TGTGCCAGCACCCGACAGGGGAACTATGGCTACACCTTC; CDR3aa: CASTRQGNYGYTF
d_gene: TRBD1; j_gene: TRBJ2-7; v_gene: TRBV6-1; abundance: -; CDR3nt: TGTGCCAGCAGTGAATTGGTAGGGACAGGGACCTACGAGCAGTACTTC; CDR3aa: CASSELVGTGTYEQYF
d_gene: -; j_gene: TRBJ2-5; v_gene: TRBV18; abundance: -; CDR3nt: TGTGCCAGCTCAGAGGGCCTCCAAGAGACCCAGTACTTC; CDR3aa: CASSEGLQETQYF
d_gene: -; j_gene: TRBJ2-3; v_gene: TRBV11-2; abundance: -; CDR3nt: TGTGCCAGCAGCTTAGTAGGGAGAGCGGATACGCAGTATTTT; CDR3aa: CASSLVGRADTQYF
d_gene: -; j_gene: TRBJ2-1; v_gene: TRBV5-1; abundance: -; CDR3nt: TGCGCCAGCAGCTTGGGAGAGAACTCCTACAATGAGCAGTTCTTC; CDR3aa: CASSLGENSYNEQFF